These 25 T cell receptor beta chains were all obtained from the same sample, sequenced in a study of blood T cell repertoires in COVID-19. Measured with immunoSEQ multiplex PCR; TCRdb has only the in-frame clones, and not every one. The sample holds over 300,000 clones; about 82% are singletons and the top ten take around 1.5%. The sequencing sample was made of peripheral blood. The receptors shown here come from a woman aged 45-65 years with acute or convalescent COVID-19.

This clone has more than one count but fewer than ten. The chain joins TRBV29-1 to TRBJ2-7; the match to TRBD1 covers 7 bases. The V gene's germline CDR1 is SQVTM and CDR2 ANQGSEA. This CDR3 is built from 14 residues. V lost 5 bases to trimming and J lost 5 bases; unmatched junction nucleotides: 12. The CDR3 DNA sequence: TGCAGCGTTTCCCTTCAGACAGGGATTAACGAGCAGTACTTC. It encodes CSVSLQTGINEQYF.

The rearrangement uses TRBV5-5 and TRBJ1-1; D uncertain. V was shortened by 4 bases and J by 4 bases, with 17 bases between the two germline ends. CDR1 SGHKS and CDR2 YYEKEE come from the germline V gene (reference sequence). The CDR3 extends over 15 amino acids. DNA of the CDR3: TGTGCCAGCAGCCCCTACGGTGACATTTTCACTGAAGCTTTCTTT. This gives the protein CASSPYGDIFTEAFF.

This clone was found once. The rearrangement uses TRBV25-1 and TRBJ2-3; 7 nucleotides match TRBD1. The CDR3 is 14 residues long. The germline V gene has CDR1 MGHDK and CDR2 SYGVNS. After removal of 8 bases from V and 2 bases from J, the junction contained 7 bases not matched to a gene. The CDR3 region is CASGPGQITDTQYF. CDR3 nucleotides: TGTGCCAGCGGGCCGGGACAGATCACAGATACGCAGTATTTT.

This chain connects TRBV9 to TRBJ1-4; 9 positions match TRBD1. The germline CDR1 and CDR2 sequences are SGDLS and YYNGEE. The CDR3 length is 15 residues. The V gene end was trimmed by 3 bases and the J gene end by 7 bases; junction bases not matched to a gene: 7. Here the CDR3 DNA reads TGTGCCAGCAGCGAGGCGGGACAGGGTAGTGAAAAACTGTTTTTT. This encodes CASSEAGQGSEKLFF.

A single count supports this clone. The V and J genes are TRBV6-5 and TRBJ2-2, with D maybe TRBD1 (6 bases). V dropped 1 base and J dropped 4 bases, with 10 bases sitting between them. The CDR3 is 15 amino acids. Looked up from germline, CDR1 is MNHEY and CDR2 is SVGAGI. For the CDR3, the DNA is TGTGCCAGCAGTTACTGGGGACATGGCACCGGGGAGCTGTTTTTT. This encodes CASSYWGHGTGELFF.

This CDR3 reads CASRPSGGQPQHF. For the CDR3, the DNA is TGTGCCAGCAGACCCTCGGGGGGTCAGCCCCAGCATTTT. The genes are TRBV28 and TRBJ1-5; TRBD1 might be the D (5 bases). Germline lookup yields CDR1 MDHEN and CDR2 SYDVKM. V gave up 6 bases and J gave up 6 bases, with 12 bases separating them. The CDR3 covers 13 residues.

J is TRBJ2-5 and V is TRBV29-1, with D unresolved. Trimming took off 0 bases at V and 1 base at J, with 6 bases between the two ends. The CDR3 has 13 amino acids. The germline V gene encodes CDR1 SQVTM and CDR2 ANQGSEA. The CDR3 nucleotides are TGCAGCGTTGAAGATGGGCGCCAAGAGACCCAGTACTTC. It codes for CSVEDGRQETQYF.

This chain links TRBV27 with TRBJ2-7; 9 bases map to TRBD2. V lost 6 bases and J lost 4; bases outside the gene matches: 7. The germline V gene encodes CDR1 MNHEY and CDR2 SMNVEV (reference sequence). The CDR3 is made up of 14 amino acids. The CDR3 spells CASSMIAGAYEQYF. CDR3 bases: TGTGCCAGCAGCATGATAGCGGGGGCTTACGAGCAGTACTTC.

This chain uses TRBV7-3 with TRBJ1-3, with a possible D match to TRBD1 (6 bases). The CDR3 is made up of 14 amino acids. Germline CDR1 reads SGHTA; CDR2 reads FQGTGA. Between the trimmed V and J ends, which lost 5 bases and 4 bases, there was a span of 12 bases. Here the CDR3 DNA reads TGTGCCAGCAGCCTGGGGGCTGGGGGAAACACCATATATTTT. Protein sequence: CASSLGAGGNTIYF.

This clone showed up just a few times. J is TRBJ2-7 and V is TRBV3-1 (or the pseudogene TRBV3-2), with 8 positions matching TRBD2. The CDR3 runs 15 residues. The J segment lost 3 bases and the V segment lost 1 base, leaving 5 bases of the junction unmatched. CDR1 LGHDT and CDR2 YNNKEL come from the germline V gene (reference sequence). The CDR3 coding sequence is TGTGCCAGCAGCCAAGGGGGACTAGGAAGCTACGAGCAGTACTTC. Translated: CASSQGGLGSYEQYF.

The chain links TRBV7-9 to TRBJ1-5; D call uncertain. The V gene lost 1 base and the J gene lost 2 bases, with 9 bases spanning the gap. In germline, CDR1 is SEHNR, CDR2 FQNEAQ (reference sequence). There are 15 residues in the CDR3. The CDR3 here is CASSLERGGNQPQHF. Written as DNA, the CDR3 is TGTGCCAGCAGCTTAGAGCGGGGAGGCAATCAGCCCCAGCATTTT.

This chain uses TRBV28 with TRBJ2-1; D perhaps matches TRBD2 (6 bases). This CDR3 comprises 16 residues. V shed 3 bases and J shed 0 bases, with 12 bases lying between them. Germline V gene lookup returns CDR1 MDHEN and CDR2 SYDVKM. CDR3 nucleotides: TGTGCCAGCAGTTTTGCTGGGAGGAGCTCCTACAATGAGCAGTTCTTC. Residues: CASSFAGRSSYNEQFF.

V and J are TRBV4-3 and TRBJ2-1; D gene unclear. The CDR3 consists of 13 residues. CDR1 is LGHNA and CDR2 is YSLEER in the germline V gene. Trimming shortened V by 2 bases and J by 2 bases, and 4 bases separated the two germline ends. The CDR3 DNA reads TGCGCCAGCAGCCAACGTACCTACAATGAGCAGTTCTTC. This translates into CASSQRTYNEQFF.

V usage is TRBV27 and J usage is TRBJ2-3; 14 bases fit TRBD2. The germline CDR1 and CDR2 sequences are MNHEY and SMNVEV (reference sequence). This CDR3 spans 19 amino acids. With V trimmed by 7 bases and J by 2 bases, 14 bases remained unmatched. CDR3 DNA: TGTGCCAGCACCTCGACATCCGGGACTAGCGGGAGTTACACAGATACGCAGTATTTT. Its translation: CASTSTSGTSGSYTDTQYF.

CDR3 in DNA: TGCACCAGCAGCCAAGGTGGGACAGGGGGCGATGAGCAGTTCTTC. The encoded protein is CTSSQGGTGGDEQFF. V and J are TRBV1 and TRBJ2-1; the table's D call of TRBD1 was not tested on the DNA. TRBV1 is reported as a pseudogene. The CDR3 runs to 15 residues.

The V call is TRBV4-3, the J call TRBJ1-1; 7 bases are a match to TRBD1. The CDR3 contains 21 residues. V was pared by 0 bases and J by 1 base, with 20 bases of the junction left unmatched. Per germline, CDR1 LGHNA and CDR2 YSLEER. In nucleotides, the CDR3 is TGCGCCAGCAGCCAAGATTTACCCCTCAGCTGGACACAGGGGAAGAACACTGAAGCTTTCTTT. It specifies CASSQDLPLSWTQGKNTEAFF.

The chain combines TRBV28 with TRBJ2-1; 13 nucleotides line up with TRBD2. CDR3 length: 16 amino acids. Germline lookup yields CDR1 MDHEN and CDR2 SYDVKM. The V segment lost 5 bases and the J segment 4 bases; nucleotides outside the gene matches: 5. The CDR3 loop reads CASSQPGLAGYNEQFF. The CDR3 DNA follows: TGTGCCAGCAGTCAACCGGGACTAGCGGGGTACAATGAGCAGTTCTTC.

The chain couples TRBV19 to TRBJ1-2; D is perhaps TRBD1 (6 bases). Germline V gives CDR1 LNHDA, CDR2 SQIVND (reference sequence). The length of the CDR3 is 13 residues. V was cut by 3 bases and J by 4 bases, with 9 bases left in between. CDR3: CASSISDSYGYTF. Here the CDR3 DNA reads TGTGCCAGTAGTATCTCGGACAGCTATGGCTACACCTTC.

This chain joins TRBV6-6 and TRBJ2-1; D perhaps matches TRBD2 (7 bases). The CDR3 length is 16 residues. Germline loops: CDR1 MNHNY, CDR2 SVGAGI (reference sequence). Trimming removed 2 bases at V and 8 bases at J, with 19 bases between. Written as DNA, the CDR3 is TGTGCCAGCAGTTACGCACCGGACAGCGCGGGGGATGAGCAGTTCTTC. Amino acid sequence: CASSYAPDSAGDEQFF.

Only one count was recorded for this clone. The rearrangement uses TRBV18 and TRBJ1-1; no firm D call. Trimming shortened V by 5 bases and J by 8 bases, and 9 bases separated the two germline ends. The CDR3 consists of 11 residues. Per germline, CDR1 KGHSH and CDR2 LQKENI. The CDR3 bases are TGTGCCAGCTCAAAGACAAGGGAAGCTTTCTTT. It translates to CASSKTREAFF.

The gene calls are TRBV27 and TRBJ1-2, with 8 bases that match TRBD1. The junction had 17 bases not matched to a gene; V was cut back by 4 bases and J by 13 bases. The V gene's germline CDR1 is MNHEY and CDR2 SMNVEV (reference sequence). The CDR3 is made up of 15 amino acids. CDR3 nucleotides: TGTGCCAGCAGTTCTCCGGGACAGGCTTTTGATCTCCCCACCTTC. Translated: CASSSPGQAFDLPTF.

The chain couples TRBV5-1 to TRBJ1-6; 7 positions agree with TRBD1. CDR3 size: 14 residues. Germline V gene lookup returns CDR1 SGHRS and CDR2 YFSETQ. V dropped 0 bases and J dropped 7; count of bases not matched to a gene: 1. CDR3 sequence reads: CASSLEGQNSPLHF. CDR3 sequence (DNA): TGCGCCAGCAGCTTGGAGGGACAGAATTCACCCCTCCACTTT. Full variable domain (remainder filled in from reference TRBV5-1 and TRBJ1-6): KAGVTQTPRYLIKTRGQQVTLSCSPISGHRSVSWYQQTPGQGLQFLFEYFSETQRNKGNFPGRFSGRQFSNSRSEMNVSTLELGDSALYLCASSLEGQNSPLHFGNGTRLTVT.

This chain joins TRBV13 and TRBJ2-6; 9 bases line up with TRBD1. This CDR3 is built from 17 residues. The germline V gene has CDR1 PRHDT and CDR2 FYEKMQ (reference sequence). The J segment lost 6 bases and the V segment lost 0 bases, leaving 6 bases of the junction unmatched. The DNA of the CDR3 is TGTGCCAGCAGCTTAGGATACAGGGGGCTAGCGGCCAACGTCCTGACTTTC. It codes for CASSLGYRGLAANVLTF.

The chain combines TRBV11-2 with TRBJ2-2; D possibly corresponds to TRBD2 (6 bases). Germline CDR1 reads SGHAT; CDR2 reads FQNNGV. The CDR3 is made up of 18 amino acids. Trimming left V 5 bases short and J 1 base short, with 20 bases between. The CDR3 here is CASSQIAARGKNTGELFF. DNA for the CDR3: TGTGCCAGCAGCCAAATAGCGGCAAGAGGGAAGAACACCGGGGAGCTGTTTTTT.

The V call is TRBV7-9, the J call TRBJ2-2; 11 positions agree with TRBD2. V was pared by 5 bases and J by 2 bases, with 7 bases of the junction left unmatched. Germline assignment: CDR1 SEHNR and CDR2 FQNEAQ (reference sequence). The CDR3 is made up of 17 amino acids. CDR3 loop: CASSKYLAGGNTGELFF. The DNA of the CDR3 is TGTGCCAGCAGCAAGTACCTAGCGGGAGGAAACACCGGGGAGCTGTTTTTT.